This T cell receptor beta chain was documented in a study of Ad26.COV2.S vaccination and SARS-CoV-2 variants. Whole-study context: Participants got Ad26.COV2.S intramuscularly, once or twice 56 days apart. Study-level points and caveats: Total T cell responses, in the TCR breadth and depth analyses, may have been underestimated. Placebo recipients trailed vaccine recipients in spike-specific TCR breadth.

Details on this clone: Its antigen remains unknown.

Germline V gives CDR1 MNHEY, CDR2 SMNVEV (reference sequence). CDR3 length: 15 amino acids. Trimming removed 3 bases at V and 4 bases at J, with 15 bases between. Profiled with immunoSEQ multiplex PCR; TCRdb holds only in-frame clones, not every one. The sample has about 350,000 clones; roughly nine tenths are singletons. Described treatment: roughly 19 received Ad26.COV2.S at low or high dose, single or two shots; 5 received placebo; per-sample allocation not given. Repertoires come from day 63 after the first vaccine or placebo injection. Cohort 1b enrolled adults aged 18-55 years in Boston. The source material was peripheral blood, sampled in a trial of Ad26.COV2.S vaccine versus placebo. The receptor's source is a person between 18 and 65 years old who received the Ad26.COV2.S COVID-19 vaccine or a placebo. The chain couples TRBV27 to TRBJ1-2; no clear D gene. The CDR3 region has the DNA TGTGCCAGCAGTTTGCAACAGTCAGCTAGCTATGGCTACACCTTC. Its translation is CASSLQQSASYGYTF.